Listed here are 10 T cell receptor beta chains from one sample, sequenced in a study of cytotoxic CD8 clonotypes in ibrutinib-treated CLL. This table comes from immunoSEQ multiplex PCR, and its TCRdb copy is limited to in-frame clones, with some not included. The sample holds about 140,000 clones, 75% to 85% seen once. The sequencing here drew on PBMCs, taken after 36 months of ibrutinib treatment. These receptors originate from a human donor with chronic lymphocytic leukemia.

This clone was detected only a few times. The chain joins TRBV5-4 to TRBJ1-6, with 7 positions matching TRBD1. CDR1 and CDR2 from the germline V gene are SGHNT and YYREEE (reference sequence). Trimming cost V 2 bases and J 8 bases; bases outside gene matches: 7. This CDR3 region has 15 residues. CDR3 protein: CASSFTGEPYSPLHF. The CDR3 DNA follows: TGTGCCAGCAGCTTTACAGGGGAGCCGTATTCACCCCTCCACTTT.

The chain recombines TRBV25-1 with TRBJ1-2; the D gene is possibly TRBD1 (5 bases). V lost 3 bases and J lost 6, with 8 bases in between. This CDR3 has 12 residues. The germline V gene encodes CDR1 MGHDK and CDR2 SYGVNS. CDR3 region: CASSDPGHGYTF. In DNA, the CDR3 is TGTGCCAGCAGTGACCCAGGGCATGGCTACACCTTC.

This clone showed up just a few times. V is TRBV5-1 and J is TRBJ1-5; possibly TRBD1 for D (5 bases). The CDR3 is made up of 14 amino acids. V was pared by 0 bases and J by 7 bases, with 11 bases between. CDR1 is SGHRS, CDR2 YFSETQ, per germline. CDR3 coding DNA: TGCGCCAGCAGCTTGGGTCAGGGCTTACAGCCCCAGCATTTT. Amino acids: CASSLGQGLQPQHF.

This clone was seen only a few times. The gene calls are TRBV10-2 and TRBJ2-2; TRBD2 matches at 11 bases. V trimming: 6 bases; J trimming: 7 bases; junction bases outside the gene matches: 10. Germline V gives CDR1 WSHSY, CDR2 SAAADI. The CDR3 totals 16 residues. The CDR3 bases are TGCGCCAGCAGACCCCCTAGCGGGGGGCGTGTCGGGGAGCTGTTTTTT. Translated: CASRPPSGGRVGELFF.

The chain couples TRBV12-5 to TRBJ1-2, with a possible D match to TRBD1 (5 bases). Trimming removed 0 bases at V and 8 bases at J, with 19 bases between. Germline CDR1 reads LGHNT; CDR2 reads FRNRAP. The CDR3 is 16 amino acids. In nucleotides, the CDR3 is TGTGCTAGTGGTTTGGTAGTTCGGGGCGGCGGTGAAGGCTACACCTTC. Protein: CASGLVVRGGGEGYTF.

V and J are TRBV6-4 and TRBJ2-3; 7 bases line up with TRBD1. In germline, CDR1 is MRHNA, CDR2 SNTAGT. The CDR3 covers 16 residues. The V gene end was trimmed by 1 base and the J gene end by 2 bases; junction bases not matched to a gene: 6. In DNA form, the CDR3 reads TGTGCCAGCAGTGACTACCCGGGACAGCACACAGATACGCAGTATTTT. The encoded protein is CASSDYPGQHTDTQYF.

The V gene is TRBV9, the J gene TRBJ2-2; D gene uncertain. V dropped 0 bases and J dropped 3 bases, with 9 bases sitting between them. In germline, CDR1 is SGDLS, CDR2 YYNGEE. The length of the CDR3 is 15 residues. The DNA for the CDR3 is TGTGCCAGCAGCGTAGAGCCCTTATACACCGGGGAGCTGTTTTTT. Its translation is CASSVEPLYTGELFF. Full variable domain (outside the CDR3, taken from reference TRBV9 and TRBJ2-2): DSGVTQTPKHLITATGQRVTLRCSPRSGDLSVYWYQQSLDQGLQFLIQYYNGEERAKGNILERFSAQQFPDLHSELNLSSLELGDSALYFCASSVEPLYTGELFFGEGSRLTVL.

The chain recombines TRBV28 with TRBJ1-4, with 7 nucleotides matching TRBD1. Germline V gene sequence: CDR1 MDHEN, CDR2 SYDVKM. The CDR3 spans 16 residues. Germline trimming cut 1 base from V and 1 base from J; bases unmatched to any gene: 3. The CDR3 spells CASSLYRGGTNEKLFF. DNA of the CDR3: TGTGCCAGCAGTTTATACAGGGGTGGAACTAATGAAAAACTGTTTTTT.

V usage is TRBV7-6 and J usage is TRBJ2-5; 7 bases are a match to TRBD1. Per the germline V gene, CDR1 is SGHVS and CDR2 is FNYEAQ. The CDR3 extends over 13 amino acids. Trimming at V came to 5 bases and at J to 2 bases, leaving 2 bases not matched to a gene. The CDR3 spells CASSRQGQETQYF. CDR3 in DNA: TGTGCCAGCAGCCGACAGGGTCAAGAGACCCAGTACTTC.

The CDR3 protein is CASSYSSPPRASPLHF. The DNA of the CDR3 is TGTGCCAGCAGTTACTCGAGCCCCCCTCGCGCCTCACCCCTCCACTTT. The chain carries TRBV6-5 and TRBJ1-6; D unresolved. Trimming cost V 0 bases and J 10 bases, with 16 bases left between them. The germline CDR1 and CDR2 sequences are MNHEY and SVGAGI. This CDR3 spans 16 amino acids.